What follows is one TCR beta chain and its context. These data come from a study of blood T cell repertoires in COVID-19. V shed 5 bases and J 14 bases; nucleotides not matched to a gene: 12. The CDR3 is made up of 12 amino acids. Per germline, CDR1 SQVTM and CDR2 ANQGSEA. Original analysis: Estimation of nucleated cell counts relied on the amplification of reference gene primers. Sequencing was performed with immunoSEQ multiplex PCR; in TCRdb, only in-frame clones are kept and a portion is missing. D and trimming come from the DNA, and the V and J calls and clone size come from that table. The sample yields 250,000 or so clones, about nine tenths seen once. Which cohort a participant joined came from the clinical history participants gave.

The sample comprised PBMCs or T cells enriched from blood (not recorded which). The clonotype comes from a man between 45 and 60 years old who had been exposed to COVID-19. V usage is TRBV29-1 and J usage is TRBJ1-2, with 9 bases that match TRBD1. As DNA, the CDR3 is TGCAGCGTTCAGCCCAGGGACAGGGATGGAACCTTC. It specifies CSVQPRDRDGTF.